This is a list of T cell receptor beta chains from one sample in a study of T-cell reconstitution after alpha-beta-depleted transplantation in children. MiXCR, applied by TCRdb to the PCR reads, yields one record per CDR3 protein. The sample has 440,000 or so distinct CDR3 sequences, around 9.9% seen once. The source was PBMCs from the stem cell graft donor, collected from the stem cell graft. The receptors were sampled from a human donor who donated a stem cell graft to a child with acute myeloid leukemia. The CDR3 runs from the conserved cysteine through the conserved F or W. The size field is filled for only some rows; it gives once, few, many or a size class.

j_gene	v_gene	abundance	CDR3aa
TRBJ2-3	TRBV4-3	many	CASSQVGLAGVADTQYF
TRBJ2-4	TRBV5-8	few	CASSTRDRANIQYF
TRBJ2-7	TRBV7-8	few	CASSPVGPGYEQYF
TRBJ1-6	TRBV5-1	many	CASSSSGINSPLHF
TRBJ1-5	TRBV10-3	-	CAISNRDRSNQPQHF
TRBJ2-5	TRBV5-1	few	CASSFRTREETQYF
TRBJ2-7	TRBV7-2	-	CASRRTLIDAYEQYF
TRBJ2-2	TRBV11-1	-	CASSETVPGGPYTAELFF
TRBJ2-2	TRBV20-1	-	CSARDVRLPVGTGELFF
TRBJ2-1	TRBV24-1	-	CATSDGSSYNEQFF
TRBJ1-2	TRBV20-1	-	CSASDGQGNYGYTF
TRBJ2-2	TRBV25-1	-	CASSELGTSGRADGELFF
TRBJ2-5	TRBV24-1	few	CATYRGYQETQYF
TRBJ1-6	TRBV5-6	-	CASSDTLAGYNSPLHF
TRBJ2-1	TRBV5-1	few	CASSLAASSEQFF
TRBJ2-5	TRBV2	-	CASSPGTSGVQETQYF
TRBJ2-5	TRBV29-1	many	CSVESTAGGTQYF
TRBJ2-5	TRBV20-1	-	CSAAGEQETQYF
TRBJ2-1	TRBV7-2	few	CASSRWDSNEQFF
TRBJ2-7	TRBV5-4	-	CASSPAGSHEQYF
TRBJ2-7	TRBV6-2/TRBV6-3	many	CASSPNLDWPYEQYF
TRBJ2-5	TRBV9	-	CASTLRAGGQETQYF
TRBJ2-1	TRBV20-1	-	CSARDLEREQFF
TRBJ2-7	TRBV29-1	-	CSVKFREPSYEQYF
TRBJ2-1	TRBV23-1	-	CASSPRTWGHHSYNEQFF
TRBJ2-2	TRBV15	few	CATSDRTLTGELFF